This T cell receptor (beta chain) was recovered during a study of neurological immune-mediated disorders. By 5'RACE with 10-nucleotide random UMIs, the cDNA was made. TCRdb passed the 5' RACE reads through MiXCR, listing each CDR3 protein once. The table records around 48,000 distinct CDR3 sequences, 10% of them present only once. The germline V gene has CDR1 SGHRS and CDR2 YFSETQ. Trimming left V 3 bases short and J 1 base short, with 14 bases between. The CDR3 covers 16 residues. Study-level findings and limits: HTLV-1-associated myelopathy ranked highest for TCR clonal expansion and multiple sclerosis lowest, beneath healthy controls. The study found no CDR3 amino acid sequences shared by expanded clones across subjects, suggesting private repertoires in all groups.

The unsorted libraries were prepared from 2 million PBMCs (stored at -80 C). This clonotype was recorded at least ten times. The antigen is undetermined. The chain joins TRBV5-1 to TRBJ1-3; no definite D call. What was sequenced was PBMCs. The TCR originated in a woman between 35 and 50 years old with HTLV-1-associated myelopathy (HAM/TSP). CDR3 in DNA: TGCGCCAGCAGCTATGGCCTAAGAGGGTCTGGAAACACCATATATTTT. Protein sequence: CASSYGLRGSGNTIYF.